This T cell receptor beta chain was sequenced during a study of blood T cell repertoires in COVID-19. Study overall: COVID-19 samples, acute and convalescent, were from the United States, Italy and Spain.

Authors' analysis steps: Estimation of nucleated cell counts was performed using reference gene primer amplification. Repertoires were generated with immunoSEQ multiplex PCR, while TCRdb's copy carries only in-frame clones and drops some. V, J and clone size derive from that table, while D and trimming were established from the DNA sequence. The top ten clones hold about 5.3% of a sample with 75,000 or so clones, roughly 87% of them seen once. V dropped 4 bases and J dropped 5; count of bases not matched to a gene: 8. There are 15 residues in the CDR3. Germline CDR1 is SGHDT and CDR2 is YYEEEE. The sequenced sample consisted of peripheral blood. The chain uses TRBV5-6 and TRBJ2-2; TRBD1 agrees at 7 bases. The TCR originated in a woman over 75 with active or convalescent COVID-19. The CDR3 protein is CASSPPGQRTGELFF. CDR3 bases: TGTGCCAGCAGCCCCCCGGGACAGAGGACCGGGGAGCTGTTTTTT.